This T cell receptor (beta chain) was identified during a study of T cells after yellow fever vaccination. Overall study results and limits: Clonotypes shared by both compartments, CD4 and CD8, made up a small share.

TCRdb used MiXCR to reprocess the 5' RACE reads, holding one entry per CDR3 protein. The profile covers a few hundred thousand distinct CDR3 sequences, with 4% to 5.5% appearing a single time and roughly a fifth taken by the ten largest. This clonotype was detected ten times or more. The target antigen is unknown. The CDR3 loop spans 16 amino acids. The germline gives CDR1 SQVTM, CDR2 ANQGSEA. Trimming cost V 2 bases and J 0 bases; bases outside gene matches: 5. This TCR was sampled from a man aged 18 to 35 who received the YFV17D yellow fever vaccine. J is TRBJ2-1 and V is TRBV29-1; 9 positions agree with TRBD2. Sequencing used PBMCs, obtained 15 days after the yellow fever booster vaccination. CDR3 amino acids: CSVESASGASYNEQFF. The CDR3 nucleotides read TGCAGCGTTGAATCGGCTAGCGGGGCCTCCTACAATGAGCAGTTCTTC.